This T cell receptor (beta chain) is from a study of control samples from healthy donors and cancer patients. Only in-frame clones appear in the TCRdb table, and some are missing; sequencing was by immunoSEQ multiplex PCR. The sample lists approximately 120,000 clones, approximately 87% occurring once. The sequence came from a man between 60 and 75 years old in good health. Sample: blood.

CDR3 sequence (DNA): TGCGCCAGCAGCTTGGGGACAGGGAACAATGAGCAGTTCTTC. Protein: CASSLGTGNNEQFF. The chain carries TRBV5-1 and TRBJ2-1; 8 bases agree with TRBD1. CDR1 is SGHRS, CDR2 YFSETQ, per germline. The junction had 1 base not matched to a gene; V was cut back by 0 bases and J by 5 bases. The CDR3 sequence is 14 residues long.